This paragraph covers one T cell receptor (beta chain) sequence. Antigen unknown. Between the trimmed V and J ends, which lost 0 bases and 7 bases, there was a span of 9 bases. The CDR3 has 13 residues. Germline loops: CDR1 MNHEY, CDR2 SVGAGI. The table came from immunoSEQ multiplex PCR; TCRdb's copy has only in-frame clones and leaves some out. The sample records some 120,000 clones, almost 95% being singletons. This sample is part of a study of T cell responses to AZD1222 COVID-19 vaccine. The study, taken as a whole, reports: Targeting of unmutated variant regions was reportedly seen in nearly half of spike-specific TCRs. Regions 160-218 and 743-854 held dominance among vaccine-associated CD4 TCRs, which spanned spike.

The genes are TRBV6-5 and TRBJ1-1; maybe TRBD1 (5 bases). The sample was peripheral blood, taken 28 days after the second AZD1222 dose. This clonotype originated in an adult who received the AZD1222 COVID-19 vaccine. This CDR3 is CASSYSKDNEAFF. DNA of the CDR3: TGTGCCAGCAGTTACTCGAAGGACAATGAAGCTTTCTTT.